The clone carrying this TCR beta chain was seen at least ten times. No antigen is known for it. This entry comes from a study of T-cell reconstitution after alpha-beta-depleted transplantation in children. Whole-study findings and limits: When one year had passed after transplant, most T-cell counts and diversity came from newly produced T cells. Recipient T cells and thymic progenitors that survived were the source of the high TCRbeta diversity seen at day 60 in some patients. Several hundred expanded graft clones reportedly gave rise to the alpha-beta T cells present about two months after transplant.

Preparation of the TCRbeta library used unique molecular identifiers. From the PCR reads, TCRdb called clonotypes with MiXCR, one entry per CDR3 protein. The table includes about 200,000 distinct CDR3 sequences, 5% to 7.5% detected once. The CDR3 consists of 15 residues. The V and J ends lost 6 bases and 2 bases respectively, with 14 bases between them. The chain has TRBV12-3 or TRBV12-4 and TRBJ1-3; a possible D gene is TRBD1 (5 bases). The clonotype originates from a girl under three years old with combined immunodeficiency, due to receive a stem cell transplant. The specimen was PBMCs, collected before TCRalphabeta/CD19-depleted stem cell transplant. The CDR3 DNA sequence: TGTGCCAGCAGCCCAGACCGGGGCACTGGAAACACCATATATTTT. Encoded protein: CASSPDRGTGNTIYF.